Listed below are T cell receptor beta chains from one sample, sequenced in a study of regulatory T cells in long-lasting Graves disease. TCRdb redid the calling of the multiplex PCR reads with MiXCR, one entry per CDR3 protein. The sample consists of roughly 450,000 distinct CDR3 sequences, roughly 20% of them appearing once. The source was peripheral blood mononuclear cells (PBMCs), collected when the disease was refractory, from a patient treated with antithyroid drugs. Source of these receptors: a female donor with Graves disease. The CDR3 runs from the conserved cysteine through the conserved F or W. Each record gives: clone size, V gene, J gene, D gene, CDR3 DNA, CDR3 protein. The D gene is left open where the match is weak. Clone size is given for some rows only: seen once, a few or many times, or a class if the clone is expanded.

many,TRBV12-3/TRBV12-4,TRBJ1-4,.,TGTGCCAGCAGTTTAGCGCGTTGGGAAAAACTGTTTTTT,CASSLARWEKLFF
many,TRBV28,TRBJ2-5,.,TGTGCCAGCAGCTTAAGGGCCCAAGAGACCCAGTACTTC,CASSLRAQETQYF
few,TRBV9,TRBJ2-2,.,TGTGCCAGCAGCGCTCCGGGGGAGCTGGTTTTT,CASSAPGELVF
once,TRBV5-1,TRBJ1-1,.,TGCGCTAGCAGCTTGTACCTTTCTGAGACTGAAGCTTTCTTT,CASSLYLSETEAFF
few,TRBV5-1,TRBJ2-1,TRBD2,TGCGCCAGCAGCTTGACTAGCGGCCACAATGAGCAGTTCTTC,CASSLTSGHNEQFF
many,TRBV6-2/TRBV6-3,TRBJ2-5,.,TGTGCCAGCAGCACCCTTGACGGACCCGCCGGGACCCAGTACTTC,CASSTLDGPAGTQYF
.,TRBV14,TRBJ1-2,.,TGTGCCAGCAGTAGAGACGGACGTTATGGCTACACCTTC,CASSRDGRYGYTF
few,TRBV29-1,TRBJ2-2,.,TGCAGTGCCACCGAACACACCGGGGAGCTGTTTTTT,CSATEHTGELFF
many,TRBV11-2,TRBJ2-2,.,TGTGCCAGCAGCCGCCTCCAGACGACCGGGGAGCTGTTTTTT,CASSRLQTTGELFF
many,TRBV5-1,TRBJ2-2,.,TGCGCCAGCAGCTTGACGTCGGGGGGCGCGAGCACCGGGGAGCTGTTTTTT,CASSLTSGGASTGELFF
many,TRBV6-1,TRBJ2-7,.,TGTGCCAGCACCCCTCACGCGGGGGCCGAAATCGACGAGCAGTACTTC,CASTPHAGAEIDEQYF
.,TRBV3-1,TRBJ2-1,TRBD2,TGTGCCAGCGCGGGAGAGGCGAATGAGCAGTTCTTC,CASAGEANEQFF
few,TRBV10-3,TRBJ2-2,TRBD2,TGTGCCATCAGTAGCGGGAGCGTCACCGGGGAGCTGTTTTTT,CAISSGSVTGELFF
many,TRBV11-2,TRBJ1-4,TRBD1,TGTGCCAGCAGCTACCGTGCTACAGGGGCAACTAATGAAAAACTGTTTTTT,CASSYRATGATNEKLFF
many,TRBV6-1,TRBJ2-6,.,TGTGCCAGCAGCCATGCAAAGGCCTTGTCTGGGGCCAACGTCCTGACTTTC,CASSHAKALSGANVLTF
many,TRBV6-1,TRBJ2-5,.,TGTGCCAGCAGTCTCTCGATACGAGAGGGGGCGGGGGAGACCCAGTACTTC,CASSLSIREGAGETQYF
many,TRBV27,TRBJ2-7,.,TGTGCCAGCAGTTATGCCGGGGAGAGCTCCTACGAGCAGTACTTC,CASSYAGESSYEQYF
many,TRBV6-5,TRBJ1-2,.,TGTGCCAGCAGTTCGGGGCATTCCTATGGCTACACCTTC,CASSSGHSYGYTF
many,TRBV11-2,TRBJ1-5,.,TGTGCCAGCAGCTCTAGTCCCAATCAGCCCCAGCATTTT,CASSSSPNQPQHF
few,TRBV9,TRBJ2-7,.,TGTGCCAGCAGCGCGGGTGGCTCCGCCTTCGAGCAGTACTTC,CASSAGGSAFEQYF
once,TRBV28,TRBJ1-5,.,TGTGCCAGCACCCTTAAGGCAGGGAGGATCGGCAATCAGCCCCAGCATTTT,CASTLKAGRIGNQPQHF
.,TRBV7-2,TRBJ2-7,TRBD2,TGTGCCAGCAGCTTACGACTAGCTACCCACTACGAGCAGTACTTC,CASSLRLATHYEQYF
.,TRBV7-9,TRBJ2-7,.,TGTGCCAGCAGCTTACCGCCGGACGAGCAGTACTTC,CASSLPPDEQYF
.,TRBV4-2,TRBJ2-7,TRBD2,TGTGCCAGCAGCCCGAGCAATGTCTTAACTAGCGGGAGCTACGAGCAGTACTTC,CASSPSNVLTSGSYEQYF
few,TRBV4-1,TRBJ2-3,TRBD2,TGCGCCAGCAGCCCACTTAGCGGGAGGGCCCAAACAGATACGCAGTATTTT,CASSPLSGRAQTDTQYF
.,TRBV28,TRBJ2-1,TRBD2,TGTGCCAGCAGCCCCCTAGCGGGAGACAATGAGCAGTTCTTC,CASSPLAGDNEQFF
few,TRBV5-1,TRBJ2-3,.,TGCGCCAGCAAGAGTACAGATACGCAGTATTTT,CASKSTDTQYF
few,TRBV6-5,TRBJ2-7,TRBD2,TGTGCCAGCAGTTACTCGTTGACTAGCGGTGAGACCTACGAGCAGTACTTC,CASSYSLTSGETYEQYF
.,TRBV7-9,TRBJ1-2,.,TGTGCCAGCAGCGTGGGGCTCTATGGCTACACCTTC,CASSVGLYGYTF
few,TRBV5-1,TRBJ2-7,TRBD2,TGCGCCAGCAGCACCGGGACTAGCGGATCCGTGCAGTGCTTC,CASSTGTSGSVQCF
.,TRBV9,TRBJ2-7,.,TGTGCCAGCAGCGAAAGACAGAACTCCTACGAGCAGTACTTC,CASSERQNSYEQYF
few,TRBV30,TRBJ1-1,.,TGTGCCTGGAGTACCGACAGGCACACTGAAGCTTTCTTT,CAWSTDRHTEAFF
many,TRBV11-2,TRBJ1-1,TRBD1,TGTGCCAGCAGCCAGGGGTGGGCAGGGGGAGACACTGAAGCTTTCTTT,CASSQGWAGGDTEAFF
many,TRBV2,TRBJ1-2,.,TGTGCCAGCAGTGAAGCGGGAGGAGGGGGCTATGGCTACACCTTC,CASSEAGGGGYGYTF
many,TRBV7-6,TRBJ2-7,TRBD2,TGTGCCAGCAGCTTAGGAGGCGGGAGCATCGACGAGCAGTACTTC,CASSLGGGSIDEQYF
few,TRBV10-2,TRBJ2-4,.,TGCGCCAGCAGTGAGTGGGGCCCCTGGGCCAAAAACATTCAGTACTTC,CASSEWGPWAKNIQYF
.,TRBV30,TRBJ1-2,.,TGTGCCTGGAGTGTACGGGGGGGGCTCTATGGCTACACCTTC,CAWSVRGGLYGYTF
.,TRBV6-4,TRBJ1-1,TRBD1,TGTGCCAGCAGCCTGGACAGGGGTTTCACTGAAGCTTTCTTT,CASSLDRGFTEAFF
.,TRBV7-2,TRBJ2-2,TRBD2,TGTGCCAGCAGCGTATTAGCGGGAGCCGGGGAGCTGTTTTTT,CASSVLAGAGELFF
few,TRBV20-1,TRBJ2-1,.,TGCAGTGCTAGAGATCGGGGGAGGACTTACAATGAGCAGTTCTTC,CSARDRGRTYNEQFF
many,TRBV6-1,TRBJ1-5,.,TGTGCCAGCAGTCCTGCGGGGGCGAATCAGCCCCAGCATTTT,CASSPAGANQPQHF
.,TRBV6-6,TRBJ2-5,.,TGTGCCAGCAGTTACTCGATTAGTTGGGCAGTAGGAGAGACCCAGTACTTC,CASSYSISWAVGETQYF
few,TRBV6-1,TRBJ1-1,.,TGTGCCAGCAAGAGGACCGCCATGAACACTGAAGCTTTCTTT,CASKRTAMNTEAFF
few,TRBV5-5,TRBJ1-1,.,TGTGCCGGCAGCTTTATTCAGAGACTGAACACTGAAGCTTTCTTT,CAGSFIQRLNTEAFF
few,TRBV29-1,TRBJ2-7,.,TGCAGCGCCGAAGACAGTTTTACCTACGAGCAGTACTTC,CSAEDSFTYEQYF
many,TRBV6-1,TRBJ2-5,TRBD2,TGTGCCAGCAGCGCTAGGGTAGCGGGCCAGCGATGGCAAGAGACCCAGTACTTC,CASSARVAGQRWQETQYF
few,TRBV29-1,TRBJ2-5,.,TGCAGCGTAGCCCCAGGTGCAGAGACCCAGTACTTC,CSVAPGAETQYF
many,TRBV6-1,TRBJ1-1,.,TGTGCCAGCAGACGGGGGCCCGCGGAGACTGAAGCTTTCTTT,CASRRGPAETEAFF
.,TRBV30,TRBJ1-5,TRBD1,TGTGCCTGGACACAGGGGCAGCAGCCCCAGCATTTT,CAWTQGQQPQHF
many,TRBV28,TRBJ1-2,.,TGTGCCAGCAGTTTAATGTATGGAGGGGCTAACTATGGCTACACCTTC,CASSLMYGGANYGYTF
many,TRBV2,TRBJ1-2,TRBD1,TGTGCCAGCAGTGGAGACAGGGCCCGAGCTAACTATGGCTACACCTTC,CASSGDRARANYGYTF
once,TRBV28,TRBJ1-1,.,TGTGCCAGCAGCCAAGATTATGGGGGGACTGAAGCTTTCTTT,CASSQDYGGTEAFF
many,TRBV20-1,TRBJ2-5,.,TGCAGTGCTAGACAGAATCAAGAGACCCAGTACTTC,CSARQNQETQYF
.,TRBV7-9,TRBJ1-6,.,TGTGCCAGCAGCTTAGGACAGGATGGCGATTCACCCCTCCACTTT,CASSLGQDGDSPLHF
.,TRBV14,TRBJ2-1,.,TGTGCCAGCAGCCAAGATGGCGGAGGGCCTTACAATGAGCAGTTCTTC,CASSQDGGGPYNEQFF
few,TRBV5-1,TRBJ1-2,.,TGCGCCAGCAGCTTGGGCCAGTACTACCAAACAGGGAACTATGGCTACACCTTC,CASSLGQYYQTGNYGYTF